Below are 23 T cell receptor beta chains sequenced from a single sample in a study of T cell repertoires in cytomegalovirus infection. TCRdb ran MiXCR on the reads and lists one entry per CDR3 protein. In the table there are some 300,000 distinct CDR3 sequences, about 8.8% of which are singletons. Sequenced material: PBMCs. Receptor source: a human donor in good health (CMV status not recorded). Some clones in this sample may be carry-over from other donors' samples.

The chain links TRBV19 to TRBJ1-3; D unclear. V was pared by 7 bases and J by 0 bases, with 10 bases between. Germline CDR1 LNHDA, CDR2 SQIVND (reference sequence). This CDR3 contains 14 residues. CDR3 sequence: CASKRATSGNTIYF. The CDR3 coding sequence is TGTGCCAGTAAGAGGGCTACCTCTGGAAACACCATATATTTT.

Many counts were recorded for this clonotype. The gene calls are TRBV2 and TRBJ2-2; tentatively, D is TRBD1 (6 bases). The CDR3 extends over 16 amino acids. In germline, CDR1 is SNHLY, CDR2 FYNNEI. Trimming removed 2 bases from V and 5 bases from J, with 15 bases in between. The CDR3, as DNA: TGTGCCAGCAGTGAATCGAGACAGGCCCCGACCGGGGAGCTGTTTTTT. Its protein is CASSESRQAPTGELFF.

This clonotype was seen repeatedly, ten times or more. V usage is TRBV7-9 and J usage is TRBJ2-6, with D perhaps matching TRBD1 or TRBD2 (6 bases each). The CDR3 covers 15 residues. Trimming stripped 5 bases from V and 2 bases from J, with 10 bases between. The germline CDR1 and CDR2 sequences are SEHNR and FQNEAQ (reference sequence). CDR3 region: CASSPGAAGANVLTF. Here the CDR3 DNA reads TGTGCCAGCAGCCCGGGGGCGGCTGGGGCCAACGTCCTGACTTTC.

The V and J genes are TRBV2 and TRBJ2-1; D is possibly TRBD2 (6 bases). The CDR3 sequence is 14 residues long. Germline CDR1 reads SNHLY; CDR2 reads FYNNEI. V dropped 7 bases and J dropped 2 bases, with 12 bases sitting between them. CDR3 protein: CASTETRTYNEQFF. The CDR3 region has the DNA TGTGCCAGCACCGAGACTAGAACCTACAATGAGCAGTTCTTC.

The rearrangement links TRBV5-1 to TRBJ1-4; 7 bases are a match to TRBD1. CDR3 length: 15 residues. Trimming removed 0 bases from V and 3 bases from J; junction bases left unmatched: 2. Germline values: CDR1 SGHRS, CDR2 YFSETQ. The CDR3 loop reads CASSLDGTANEKLFF. In nucleotides, the CDR3 is TGCGCCAGCAGCTTGGATGGGACAGCTAATGAAAAACTGTTTTTT.

This clonotype has a count of ten or more. J is TRBJ1-2 and V is TRBV7-2; weak D call: TRBD1 (5 bases). V shed 1 base and J shed 4 bases, with 13 bases lying between them. CDR1 is SGHTA and CDR2 is FQGNSA in the germline V gene. This CDR3 has 15 residues. The CDR3 protein is CASSLGQPIFYGYTF. For the CDR3, the DNA is TGTGCCAGCAGCTTAGGACAGCCGATTTTCTATGGCTACACCTTC. The full variable domain, in which reference TRBV7-2 and TRBJ1-2 provide the parts outside the CDR3, is GAGVSQSPSNKVTEKGKDVELRCDPISGHTALYWYRQSLGQGLEFLIYFQGNSAPDKSGLPSDRFSAERTGGSVSTLTIQRTQQEDSAVYLCASSLGQPIFYGYTFGSGTRLTVV.

This clonotype was counted many times. The rearrangement links TRBV5-8 to TRBJ1-1, with a possible D match to TRBD1 (5 bases). Germline lookup yields CDR1 SGHTS and CDR2 YDEGEE. V lost 0 bases to trimming and J lost 2 bases, with 11 bases between them. This CDR3 has 15 amino acids. The CDR3 protein is CASSLVSGINTEAFF. The CDR3 nucleotides read TGTGCCAGCAGCTTGGTTTCAGGGATAAACACTGAAGCTTTCTTT.

This clonotype was found many times. The chain combines TRBV20-1 with TRBJ1-2, with 7 bases aligning to TRBD1. Per germline, CDR1 DFQATT and CDR2 SNEGSKA (reference sequence). This CDR3 spans 13 amino acids. Trimming cost V 0 bases and J 7 bases; bases outside gene matches: 5. This chain's CDR3 is CSARETGWAGYTF. CDR3 sequence (DNA): TGCAGTGCTAGAGAGACAGGGTGGGCTGGCTACACCTTC.

The CDR3 is CASSLPPSGGPYNEQFF. In DNA, the CDR3 is TGTGCCAGCAGTTTACCCCCTAGCGGGGGGCCCTACAATGAGCAGTTCTTC. V gene TRBV27 combines with J gene TRBJ2-1; 11 nucleotides agree with TRBD2. With 2 bases clipped from V and 2 bases from J, the junction kept 5 bases outside the gene matches. CDR1 and CDR2 (germline): MNHEY, SMNVEV (reference sequence). This CDR3 comprises 17 residues.

This clonotype has at least ten counts. The chain recombines TRBV19 with TRBJ2-7; D gene uncertain. The CDR3 runs 13 residues. Germline V gene data show CDR1 as LNHDA and CDR2 as SQIVND (reference sequence). The ends were cut back, 3 bases at V and 0 bases at J, with 6 bases in the middle. In DNA form, the CDR3 reads TGTGCCAGTAGTATTCAGAGCTCCTACGAGCAGTACTTC. Protein product: CASSIQSSYEQYF.

This clonotype came up many times. V is TRBV5-1 and J is TRBJ2-5; a possible D gene is TRBD2 (6 bases). The CDR3 sequence is 14 residues long. Between the trimmed V and J ends, which lost 7 bases and 6 bases, there was a span of 19 bases. From germline, CDR1 is SGHRS and CDR2 YFSETQ. The chain's CDR3 is CASAGTVDEKTQYF. The CDR3, as DNA: TGCGCCAGCGCGGGAACCGTCGATGAGAAGACCCAGTACTTC.

The chain's CDR3 is CASSLASFIRYEQYF. In nucleotides, the CDR3 is TGTGCCAGCAGTTTGGCGAGTTTTATTCGGTACGAGCAGTACTTC. The rearrangement joins TRBV28 to TRBJ2-7; D gene uncertain. Trimming left V 3 bases short and J 4 bases short, with 16 bases between. The CDR3 consists of 15 residues. CDR1 MDHEN and CDR2 SYDVKM come from the germline V gene.

This clonotype was seen at least ten times. DNA for the CDR3: TGTGCCAGCAGTCCCCCGAGGCTGCTGAACACTGAAGCTTTCTTT. Its protein is CASSPPRLLNTEAFF. The genes are TRBV28 and TRBJ1-1; D gene unclear. The CDR3 sequence is 15 residues long. The germline CDR1 and CDR2 sequences are MDHEN and SYDVKM. V was pared by 5 bases and J by 0 bases, with 13 bases between.

This clonotype was counted many times. CDR3: CASSPSGGYEQYV. DNA of the CDR3: TGTGCCAGCTCGCCGTCAGGGGGCTATGAGCAGTACGTC. The V and J genes are TRBV18 and TRBJ2-7; 8 nucleotides line up with TRBD1. Germline-derived CDR1 and CDR2 are KGHSH and LQKENI. The CDR3 totals 13 residues. After removal of 6 bases from V and 7 bases from J, the junction contained 8 bases not matched to a gene.

A few counts support this clonotype. The rearrangement uses TRBV3-1 and TRBJ1-5; possibly TRBD1 for D (6 bases). The CDR3 loop spans 14 amino acids. The V end lost 4 bases, the J end lost 6 bases, and 13 bases lay between the germline ends. Germline-derived CDR1 and CDR2 are LGHDT and YNNKEL (reference sequence). The DNA for the CDR3 is TGTGCCAGCAGCCCTAGGGGGGGTGGTCAGCCCCAGCATTTT. Translation gives CASSPRGGGQPQHF.

This clonotype was seen ten or more times. The chain carries TRBV29-1 and TRBJ1-2; 7 bases map to TRBD1. The germline V gene has CDR1 SQVTM and CDR2 ANQGSEA. This CDR3 is 13 amino acids long. Trimming took 4 bases from V and 6 from J; bases not matched to a gene: 8. Here the CDR3 DNA reads TGCAGCGTTGTAGGGACAGATCGTGATGGCTACACCTTC. It is translated as CSVVGTDRDGYTF.

CDR3 DNA: TGTGCCATCAGACAGGCGCAATCGGGTCAGCCCCAGCATTTT. It specifies CAIRQAQSGQPQHF. V and J are TRBV10-3 and TRBJ1-5; TRBD1 might be the D (5 bases). Germline CDR1 ENHRY, CDR2 SYGVKD. V was cut by 6 bases and J by 6 bases, with 15 bases left in between. This CDR3 contains 14 residues.

This clonotype was detected only a few times. V gene TRBV12-3 or TRBV12-4 combines with J gene TRBJ2-2; D gene unclear. V was trimmed by 3 bases and J by 0 bases, leaving 11 bases between them. CDR3 length equals 16 residues. The CDR3 protein is CASSFAAFANTGELFF. As DNA, the CDR3 is TGTGCCAGCAGTTTCGCGGCGTTCGCGAACACCGGGGAGCTGTTTTTT.

Only a few counts were recorded for this clonotype. This rearrangement joins TRBV28 to TRBJ2-1; 8 bases map to TRBD1. V dropped 7 bases and J dropped 4; count of bases not matched to a gene: 9. CDR3 length equals 15 residues. Germline values: CDR1 MDHEN, CDR2 SYDVKM. CDR3 protein: CASTEGGQDYNEQFF. The CDR3 DNA sequence: TGTGCCAGCACCGAAGGGGGACAGGATTACAATGAGCAGTTCTTC.

This clonotype has a count of ten or more. The V call is TRBV19, the J call TRBJ1-1, with D perhaps TRBD1 (5 bases). The CDR3 consists of 12 residues. Germline V gene lookup returns CDR1 LNHDA and CDR2 SQIVND (reference sequence). V was pared by 6 bases and J by 5 bases, with 10 bases between. This CDR3 is CASRDKGTEAFF. The CDR3 DNA reads as TGTGCCAGTAGGGACAAGGGGACTGAAGCTTTCTTT.

This clonotype was picked up many times. The chain has TRBV11-3 and TRBJ2-1; weak D call: TRBD2 (6 bases). Trimming shortened V by 5 bases and J by 3 bases, and 8 bases separated the two germline ends. CDR1 SGHNT and CDR2 YENEEA come from the germline V gene. The CDR3 is 13 residues long. This CDR3 is CASSLGGYNEQFF. CDR3 DNA: TGTGCCAGCAGCCTCGGGGGCTACAATGAGCAGTTCTTC.

At least ten counts were recorded for this clonotype. The chain combines TRBV5-4 with TRBJ2-4, with TRBD1 identical over 7 bases. This CDR3 is 14 amino acids long. V gave up 5 bases and J gave up 5 bases; unmatched junction bases: 7. In germline, CDR1 is SGHNT, CDR2 YYREEE (reference sequence). In DNA, the CDR3 is TGTGCCAGCAGGGGGGACAGAGCTCAAAACATTCAGTACTTC. Residues: CASRGDRAQNIQYF.

This clonotype was detected many times. The chain combines TRBV19 with TRBJ1-5; the D gene is possibly TRBD1 (5 bases). The CDR3 sequence is 15 residues long. Germline V lookup: CDR1 LNHDA, CDR2 SQIVND (reference sequence). Trimming pared 5 bases from V and 2 bases from J, leaving 13 bases between. CDR3 bases: TGTGCCAGTAGTGGGGTTGGGGGGGGCAATCAGCCCCAGCATTTT. The encoded protein is CASSGVGGGNQPQHF.